This TCR beta chain was captured in a study of CD8+ T cells in alopecia areata. Background on the study: Tofacitinib administration to treated patients was oral, at 5 to 10 mg twice daily. Study outcomes and limitations: Many expanded lesional clones persisted during tofacitinib (in both scalp and blood). Tofacitinib significantly brought down scalp clonality and expanded CD8+ clones among top 100.

Indicated treatment: oral pan-JAK inhibitor, 5-10 mg twice daily. Of note for this clone: The antigen remains unidentified.

RNA extraction was followed by reverse transcription into cDNA, which acted as the sequencing template. TCRdb's table, derived via immunoSEQ multiplex PCR, lists solely in-frame clones and lacks some. There are 93,000 or so clones in the sample; 85% to 90% occur only once, and 11% lies in the top ten. The trim removed 4 bases at V and 2 bases at J, leaving 5 bases unmatched. This CDR3 is built from 14 residues. Per the germline V gene, CDR1 is SGHDT and CDR2 is YYEEEE. The sample here was CD8+ T cells sorted from blood, taken at roughly week 30, from a patient treated with tofacitinib. This chain joins TRBV5-6 and TRBJ2-7; the match to TRBD2 covers 8 bases. The source is a human donor with alopecia areata. This CDR3 reads CASSPGTSPYEQYF. The CDR3 DNA sequence: TGTGCCAGCAGCCCCGGGACTAGTCCCTACGAGCAGTACTTC.